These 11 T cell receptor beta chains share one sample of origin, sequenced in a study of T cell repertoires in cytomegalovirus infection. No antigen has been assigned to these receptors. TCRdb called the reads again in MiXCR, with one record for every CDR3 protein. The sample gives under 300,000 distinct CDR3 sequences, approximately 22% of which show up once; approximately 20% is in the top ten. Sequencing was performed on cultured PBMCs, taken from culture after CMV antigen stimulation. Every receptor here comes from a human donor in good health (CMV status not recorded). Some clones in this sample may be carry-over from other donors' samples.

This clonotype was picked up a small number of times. CDR3 nucleotide sequence: TGTGCCAGCAGCCCGGGACGCACAAGGACAGATACGCAGTATTTT. It specifies CASSPGRTRTDTQYF. This sequence joins TRBV7-9 and TRBJ2-3; D could derive from TRBD1 or TRBD2 (5 bases each). Trimming stripped 5 bases from V and 3 bases from J, with 15 bases between. CDR1 and CDR2 from the germline V gene are SEHNR and FQNEAQ (reference sequence). CDR3 length: 15 residues.

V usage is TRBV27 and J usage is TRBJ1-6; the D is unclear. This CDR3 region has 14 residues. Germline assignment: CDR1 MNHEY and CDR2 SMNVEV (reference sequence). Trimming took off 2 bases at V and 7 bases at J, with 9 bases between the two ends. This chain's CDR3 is CASSLRADNSPLHF. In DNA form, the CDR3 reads TGTGCCAGCAGTTTAAGGGCTGACAATTCACCCCTCCACTTT.

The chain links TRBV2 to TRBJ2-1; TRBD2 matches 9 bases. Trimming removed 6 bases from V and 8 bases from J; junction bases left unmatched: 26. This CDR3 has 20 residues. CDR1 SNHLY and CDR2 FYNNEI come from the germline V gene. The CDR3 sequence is CASSPYRGEGGRAPDDEQFF. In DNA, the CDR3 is TGTGCCAGCAGCCCATATCGGGGAGAGGGCGGGAGGGCCCCGGATGATGAGCAGTTCTTC.

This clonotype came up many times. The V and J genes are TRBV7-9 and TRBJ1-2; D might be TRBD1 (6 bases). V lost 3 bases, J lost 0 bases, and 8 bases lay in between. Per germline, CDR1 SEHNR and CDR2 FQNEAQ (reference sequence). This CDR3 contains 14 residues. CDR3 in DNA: TGTGCCAGCAGCTTTTCAGGGGCTAACTATGGCTACACCTTC. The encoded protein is CASSFSGANYGYTF.

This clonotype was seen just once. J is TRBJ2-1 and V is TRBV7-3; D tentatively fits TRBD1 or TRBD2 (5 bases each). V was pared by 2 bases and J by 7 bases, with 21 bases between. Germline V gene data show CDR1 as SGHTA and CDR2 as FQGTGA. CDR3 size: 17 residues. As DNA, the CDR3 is TGTGCCAGCAGCTTACGCGGAGGACAACTTTTACGGAATGAGCAGTTCTTC. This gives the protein CASSLRGGQLLRNEQFF.

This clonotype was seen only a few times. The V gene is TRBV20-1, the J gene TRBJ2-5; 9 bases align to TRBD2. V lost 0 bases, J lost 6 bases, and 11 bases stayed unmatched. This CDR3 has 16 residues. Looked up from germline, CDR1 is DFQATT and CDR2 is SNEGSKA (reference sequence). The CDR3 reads CSARDLKAGGPQTQYF. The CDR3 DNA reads TGCAGTGCTAGAGATCTAAAGGCGGGAGGGCCGCAGACCCAGTACTTC.

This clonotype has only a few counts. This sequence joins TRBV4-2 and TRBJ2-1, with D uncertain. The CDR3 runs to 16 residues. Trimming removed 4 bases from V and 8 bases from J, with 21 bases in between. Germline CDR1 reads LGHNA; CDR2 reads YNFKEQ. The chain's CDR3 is CASSLRPPMNGDEQFF. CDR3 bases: TGTGCCAGCAGCCTACGACCCCCGATGAATGGGGATGAGCAGTTCTTC.

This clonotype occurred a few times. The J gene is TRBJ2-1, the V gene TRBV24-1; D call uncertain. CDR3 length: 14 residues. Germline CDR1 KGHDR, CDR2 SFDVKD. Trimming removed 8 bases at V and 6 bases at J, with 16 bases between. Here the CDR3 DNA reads TGTGCCACCAATCGGGTTACTATTTCCAATGAGCAGTTCTTC. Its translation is CATNRVTISNEQFF.

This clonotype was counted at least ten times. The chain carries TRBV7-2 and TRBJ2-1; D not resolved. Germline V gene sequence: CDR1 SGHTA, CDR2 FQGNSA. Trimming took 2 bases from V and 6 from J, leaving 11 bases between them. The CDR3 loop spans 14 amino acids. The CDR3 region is CASSLSPQFNEQFF. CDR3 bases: TGTGCCAGCAGCTTATCTCCCCAGTTCAATGAGCAGTTCTTC.

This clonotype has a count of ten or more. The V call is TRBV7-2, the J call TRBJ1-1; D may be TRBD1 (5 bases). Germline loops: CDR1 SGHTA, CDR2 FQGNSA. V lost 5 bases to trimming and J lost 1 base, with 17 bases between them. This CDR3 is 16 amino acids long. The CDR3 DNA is TGTGCCAGCAGCCCGACTAGACAGTTTTCGAACACTGAAGCTTTCTTT. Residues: CASSPTRQFSNTEAFF. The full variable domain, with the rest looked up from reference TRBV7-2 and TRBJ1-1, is GAGVSQSPSNKVTEKGKDVELRCDPISGHTALYWYRQSLGQGLEFLIYFQGNSAPDKSGLPSDRFSAERTGGSVSTLTIQRTQQEDSAVYLCASSPTRQFSNTEAFFGQGTRLTVV.

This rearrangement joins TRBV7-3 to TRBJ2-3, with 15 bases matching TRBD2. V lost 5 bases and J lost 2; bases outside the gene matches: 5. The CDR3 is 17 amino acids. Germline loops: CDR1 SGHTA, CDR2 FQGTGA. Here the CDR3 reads CASSRTSGRVNTDTQYF. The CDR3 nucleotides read TGTGCCAGCAGCCGGACTAGCGGGAGGGTGAACACAGATACGCAGTATTTT.